This T cell receptor (beta chain) was sequenced during a study of T-cell reconstitution after alpha-beta-depleted transplantation in children (dated by TCRdb to 2016 to 2017). A note on the overall study: T-cell immune reconstitution after TCRalphabeta/CD19-depleted allogeneic hematopoietic cell transplantation in children was quantitatively tracked in the study by means of TCR repertoire profiling.

Looking up the germline V gene yields CDR1 MNHEY and CDR2 SVGEGT. From the cysteine up to the phenylalanine, the CDR3 has a length of 13 residues. Of all the DNA, just the CDR3 is kept, 39 bases in frame from base 1. V and J are truncated by 2 bases and 3 bases respectively, leaving an intervening sequence of 8 bases. Library construction relied on PCR. Sequenced on an Illumina HiSeq 2500. To normalize quantification of the TCRbeta repertoire, the TCR libraries were built with molecular barcoding that relied on unique molecular identifiers. The public reads were run again by TCRdb, first through fastp at Q25 and then through MiXCR, and only productive beta chains were kept. Duplicate CDR3 protein sequences are folded into a single record with the most common DNA and genes. The sample profile shows more than 550,000 distinct CDR3 sequences; 10% to 13% of them were found once. Less than 4.5% of the sample goes to the ten largest clones.

This clonotype turned up a few times. Its target antigen remains unknown. The input lacks base qualities; no much larger clone sits a single base away. Here the chain combines TRBV6-2 or TRBV6-3 and TRBJ2-7; no D segment can be confidently identified. The sequencing here drew on PBMCs from the stem cell graft donor, taken from the stem cell graft. This TCR came from a human donor who donated a stem cell graft to a child with acute myeloid leukemia. The CDR3 reads CASSYELDYEQYF. In nucleotide form, the sequence is TGTGCCAGCAGTTACGAACTCGACTACGAGCAGTACTTC.